The 8 T cell receptor beta chains in this list originate from one sample, sequenced in a study of blood T cell repertoires in COVID-19. Produced via immunoSEQ multiplex PCR; TCRdb's table is partial and in-frame only. The repertoire includes approximately 150,000 clones, 83% of them detected once, and roughly 2% sits in the top ten. The sample comprised peripheral blood. The receptors originated from a woman aged 80 or older with acute or convalescent COVID-19.

V is TRBV29-1 and J is TRBJ1-2; perhaps TRBD1 as D (6 bases). This CDR3 is built from 11 residues. The germline V and J ends were trimmed by 6 bases and 8 bases, with 13 bases remaining between them. CDR1 and CDR2 from the germline V gene are SQVTM and ANQGSEA. CDR3 nucleotides: TGCAGCGTCACAGGGAATAGGGGCTACACCTTC. Translation: CSVTGNRGYTF.

The chain employs TRBV5-1 and TRBJ1-2, with D possibly TRBD1 on 5 matching bases. There are 14 residues in the CDR3. Germline-derived CDR1 and CDR2 are SGHRS and YFSETQ. Trimming took off 0 bases at V and 3 bases at J, with 9 bases between the two ends. The chain's CDR3 is CASSLAGGDYGYTF. In DNA, the CDR3 is TGCGCCAGCAGCTTGGCCGGGGGGGACTATGGCTACACCTTC.

The rearrangement uses TRBV10-3 and TRBJ1-2, with 11 nucleotides matching TRBD1. The germline gives CDR1 ENHRY, CDR2 SYGVKD. The trim removed 4 bases at V and 2 bases at J, leaving 3 bases unmatched. The CDR3 loop spans 15 amino acids. CDR3 coding DNA: TGTGCCATCAGTGTGGGACAGGGGGAGAACTATGGCTACACCTTC. Protein sequence: CAISVGQGENYGYTF.

This sequence joins TRBV6-1 and TRBJ2-2; no definite D call. The CDR3 totals 14 residues. The germline CDR1 and CDR2 sequences are MNHNS and SASEGT. Trimming pared 1 base from V and 8 bases from J, leaving 11 bases between. The CDR3 region is CASSEVSNGGELFF. The CDR3 DNA reads as TGTGCCAGCAGTGAAGTGTCCAACGGGGGGGAGCTGTTTTTT.

V gene TRBV7-7 combines with J gene TRBJ2-1, with 9 bases fitting TRBD2. The V and J ends lost 5 bases and 2 bases, in that order; junction bases with no gene match: 4. CDR1 SSHAT and CDR2 FNYEAQ come from the germline V gene (reference sequence). The CDR3 loop spans 15 amino acids. The CDR3 loop is CASSQREAPYNEQFF. The CDR3 bases are TGTGCCAGCAGCCAGCGGGAGGCTCCCTACAATGAGCAGTTCTTC. The variable domain in full, completed from reference TRBV7-7 and TRBJ2-1, reads GAGVSQSPRYKVTKRGQDVTLRCDPISSHATLYWYQQALGQGPEFLTYFNYEAQPDKSGLPSDRFSAERPEGSISTLTIQRTEQRDSAMYRCASSQREAPYNEQFFGPGTRLTVL.

A word on this clone: Other DNA sequences in the same sample also yield this CDR3. The J gene is TRBJ2-5, the V gene TRBV5-1, with D perhaps TRBD1 (6 bases). The V gene lost 2 bases and the J gene lost 4 bases, with 9 bases spanning the gap. Germline CDR1 is SGHRS and CDR2 is YFSETQ. This CDR3 has 13 amino acids. CDR3 sequence (DNA): TGCGCCAGCAGCTTACAGGGTGGAGAGACCCAGTACTTC. Translated: CASSLQGGETQYF.

This chain links TRBV11-2 with TRBJ2-5; 10 bases are shared with TRBD2. Per the germline V gene, CDR1 is SGHAT and CDR2 is FQNNGV. V lost 1 base to trimming and J lost 3 bases; unmatched junction nucleotides: 2. The CDR3 contains 15 residues. In nucleotides, the CDR3 is TGTGCCAGCAGCTTAGGGACTAGCGGTGAAGAGACCCAGTACTTC. This gives the protein CASSLGTSGEETQYF.

The V call is TRBV6-6, the J call TRBJ1-2; TRBD1 might be the D (5 bases). Germline loops: CDR1 MNHNY, CDR2 SVGAGI (reference sequence). The CDR3 contains 14 residues. With 2 bases removed from V and 4 bases from J, the gap between germline ends came to 11 bases. The CDR3 DNA sequence: TGTGCCAGCAGTTACGACACAGGACCCTATGGCTACACCTTC. It translates to CASSYDTGPYGYTF.